The sequence of this TCR beta chain was determined in a study of Tregs in tolerant kidney transplant recipients. Regarding the study as a whole: Activated donor B cell expansion appeared to reveal the most relevant donor-specific TCRbeta repertoire. The small number of patients limits these findings pending further validation.

CD4+CD25+CD127- Tregs, CD4+CD25- non-Tregs, CD4 and CD8 cells were sorted. The length of the CDR3 is 15 residues. J was trimmed by 2 bases and V by 5 bases; bases with no gene match: 4. The germline CDR1 and CDR2 sequences are SGHTA and FQGNSA. Sequencing used immunoSEQ multiplex PCR; TCRdb keeps in-frame clones, though not all of them. The sample includes more than 95,000 clones, about 91% seen only once; the top ten take roughly 0.63%. Of note for this clone: Its specificity is unknown.

The receptor's source is a human donor in good health. This chain connects TRBV7-2 to TRBJ2-2; 8 nucleotides agree with TRBD1. The sample comprised CD4+ T cells from blood. The CDR3, as DNA: TGTGCCAGCAGCCGACAGGGGTTAAACACCGGGGAGCTGTTTTTT. Translation gives CASSRQGLNTGELFF.